A single sample is the source of the 16 T cell receptor beta chains below, sequenced in a study of blood T cell repertoires in COVID-19. Clones were sequenced by immunoSEQ multiplex PCR, and TCRdb holds only the in-frame ones, with some missing. The sample carries 10,000 to 15,000 clones, around 85% recorded once. Sequenced input: peripheral blood. The receptors stem from a human donor in a cohort sampled during active COVID-19.

CDR3 amino acids: CASSQEWGGVTEAFF. Written as DNA, the CDR3 is TGTGCCAGCAGCCAAGAATGGGGGGGAGTGACTGAAGCTTTCTTT. This chain joins TRBV14 and TRBJ1-1; perhaps TRBD1 as D (5 bases). Germline CDR1 and CDR2: SGHDN and FVKESK. Trimming stripped 0 bases from V and 5 bases from J, with 13 bases between. This CDR3 has 15 residues.

The chain uses TRBV5-1 and TRBJ2-3, with 10 positions matching TRBD2. J gave up 6 bases and V 6 bases, and 10 bases lay outside the gene matches. This CDR3 has 15 residues. Germline V gives CDR1 SGHRS, CDR2 YFSETQ. The CDR3 region is CASKLGLASGDTQYF. In DNA form, the CDR3 reads TGCGCCAGCAAACTGGGACTAGCGTCGGGGGATACGCAGTATTTT.

The gene calls are TRBV7-8 and TRBJ2-1; TRBD2 matches at 11 bases. J lost 3 bases, V lost 1 base, and 5 bases had no gene match. The CDR3 extends over 17 amino acids. Germline CDR1 SGHVS, CDR2 FQNEAQ. DNA for the CDR3: TGTGCCAGCAGCTTAGGGGGACTAGCGGAGGTCTACAATGAGCAGTTCTTC. Translation gives CASSLGGLAEVYNEQFF.

The CDR3 DNA is TGCAGCGCCGATACCGCTTTCGGGGGGTATGGCTACACCTTC. This codes for CSADTAFGGYGYTF. The chain has TRBV29-1 and TRBJ1-2, with D maybe TRBD1 (5 bases). From germline, CDR1 is SQVTM and CDR2 ANQGSEA. This CDR3 region has 14 residues. Trimming removed 7 bases from V and 5 bases from J, with 20 bases in between.

The chain carries TRBV3-1 (or the pseudogene TRBV3-2) and TRBJ2-7, with D possibly being TRBD2 (6 bases). CDR1 and CDR2 (germline): LGHDT, YNNKEL (reference sequence). V shed 4 bases and J shed 6 bases, with 16 bases lying between them. The CDR3 extends over 14 amino acids. In DNA form, the CDR3 reads TGTGCCAGCAGCCGAAATAGCTTGGGACTCGAGCAGTACTTC. Translated, it gives CASSRNSLGLEQYF.

The chain combines TRBV18 with TRBJ1-5; D possibly corresponds to TRBD1 (5 bases). This CDR3 spans 13 amino acids. V was shortened by 1 base and J by 7 bases, with 8 bases between the two germline ends. CDR1 and CDR2 (germline): KGHSH, LQKENI. CDR3 nucleotide sequence: TGTGCCAGCTCACCACAGGGGTCCCAGCCCCAGCATTTT. Residues: CASSPQGSQPQHF.

V gene TRBV18 combines with J gene TRBJ2-2; 7 nucleotides match TRBD2. V trimming: 1 base; J trimming: 1 base; junction bases outside the gene matches: 3. The length of the CDR3 is 16 residues. Germline CDR1 and CDR2: KGHSH and LQKENI. CDR3 sequence: CASSPLPSGNTGELFF. The DNA for the CDR3 is TGTGCCAGCTCACCACTTCCTAGCGGGAACACCGGGGAGCTGTTTTTT.

V is TRBV19 and J is TRBJ2-5; 9 positions agree with TRBD1. The CDR3 runs to 16 residues. The germline V gene has CDR1 LNHDA and CDR2 SQIVND (reference sequence). Trimming removed 3 bases from V and 4 bases from J; junction bases left unmatched: 9. CDR3 DNA: TGTGCCAGTAGTATGAGGGGACAGGGCCGGGGAGAGACCCAGTACTTC. Protein product: CASSMRGQGRGETQYF.

The chain links TRBV16 to TRBJ1-3; possibly TRBD1 for D (5 bases). V was clipped by 3 bases and J by 0 bases, with 15 bases between them. The CDR3 loop spans 17 amino acids. Per the germline V gene, CDR1 is KGHSY and CDR2 is FQNENV. CDR3: CASSQGPGPHSGNTIYF. For the CDR3, the DNA is TGTGCCAGCAGCCAGGGGCCCGGTCCGCACTCTGGAAACACCATATATTTT.

Written as DNA, the CDR3 is TGTGCCAAGACGGGACAGGAGAACACTGAAGCTTTCTTT. This codes for CAKTGQENTEAFF. The chain employs TRBV27 and TRBJ1-1; 8 positions agree with TRBD1. The CDR3 is 13 amino acids. The germline CDR1 and CDR2 sequences are MNHEY and SMNVEV (reference sequence). Unmatched junction bases numbered 5, after V lost 10 bases and J lost 1 base.

The gene calls are TRBV5-6 and TRBJ2-7; D ambiguous. The CDR3 loop spans 14 amino acids. Looked up from germline, CDR1 is SGHDT and CDR2 is YYEEEE. Trimming removed 2 bases from V and 0 bases from J, with 9 bases in between. The CDR3 region is CASSFDSYSYEQYF. In DNA form, the CDR3 reads TGTGCCAGCAGCTTCGACTCGTACTCCTACGAGCAGTACTTC. Based on the CDR3 plus reference TRBV5-6 and TRBJ2-7, the full variable domain is DAGVTQSPTHLIKTRGQQVTLRCSPKSGHDTVSWYQQALGQGPQFIFQYYEEEERQRGNFPDRFSGHQFPNYSSELNVNALLLGDSALYLCASSFDSYSYEQYFGPGTRLTVT.

The V call is TRBV7-8, the J call TRBJ1-2; D might be TRBD1 (5 bases). The V end was cut by 1 base, the J end by 4 bases, with 19 bases between. The CDR3 is 17 amino acids. Germline V gene data show CDR1 as SGHVS and CDR2 as FQNEAQ. The CDR3 sequence is CASSLGVIGPQAYGYTF. The CDR3 DNA reads TGTGCCAGCAGCTTAGGGGTCATAGGGCCACAGGCCTATGGCTACACCTTC.

Details on this clone: In the same sample, other DNA sequences code for this CDR3. The rearrangement links TRBV30 to TRBJ1-6; no firm D call. In germline, CDR1 is GTSNPN, CDR2 SVGIG (reference sequence). The CDR3 has 14 residues. V shed 0 bases and J shed 7 bases, with 10 bases lying between them. CDR3 in DNA: TGTGCCTGGAGTGTCGGCGGAGGGAATTCACCCCTCCACTTT. Its protein product is CAWSVGGGNSPLHF.

This chain joins TRBV10-3 and TRBJ2-1; 8 nucleotides agree with TRBD1. The ends lost 3 bases at V and 3 bases at J; junction bases unmatched: 7. The V gene's germline CDR1 is ENHRY and CDR2 SYGVKD. This CDR3 region has 16 residues. The CDR3 spells CAISDDRGRIYNEQFF. The CDR3 nucleotides are TGTGCCATCAGTGACGACAGGGGCCGTATCTACAATGAGCAGTTCTTC.

The chain carries TRBV6-5 and TRBJ1-2; the D is unclear. The CDR3 totals 13 residues. Germline CDR1 reads MNHEY; CDR2 reads SVGAGI. Trimming removed 0 bases at V and 8 bases at J, with 10 bases between. In nucleotides, the CDR3 is TGTGCCAGCAGTTACTCAAAAGGCGGAGGCTACACCTTC. Its protein product is CASSYSKGGGYTF.

The chain carries TRBV4-1 and TRBJ2-1; D possibly corresponds to TRBD1 (5 bases). The CDR3 spans 18 residues. The germline V gene has CDR1 MGHRA and CDR2 YSYEKL. V was clipped by 0 bases and J by 0 bases, with 15 bases between them. The CDR3 reads CASSQDFRGPLSYNEQFF. The CDR3, as DNA: TGCGCCAGCAGCCAAGATTTTAGGGGCCCCCTCTCCTACAATGAGCAGTTCTTC.